These 5 T cell receptor beta chains were sequenced from one sample in a study of blood T cells in healthy people across ages. Using a J-beta primer mix together with a sample-barcoded 5' primer, a second PCR was run for 7 to 11 cycles. MiXCR, applied by TCRdb to the 5' RACE reads, yields one record per CDR3 protein. The data contain about 900,000 distinct CDR3 sequences, about 44% of them seen just once; the ten biggest clones take up about an eighth. Sequencing was performed on blood. The receptors were gathered from a man aged 25 to 40 in good health.

This clonotype was seen only once. At one end, the junction sequence differs from germline, possibly due to a read error. The chain recombines TRBV29-1 with TRBJ2-1, with TRBD1 as a possible D gene (6 bases). In germline, CDR1 is SQVTM, CDR2 ANQGSEA. The CDR3 is made up of 14 amino acids. CDR3 sequence: CCVEGHISYNEQFF. The CDR3 bases are TGCTGCGTTGAGGGACATATCTCCTACAATGAGCAGTTCTTC.

The rearrangement links TRBV11-2 to TRBJ2-3; tentative D call: TRBD2 (6 bases). CDR1 is SGHAT and CDR2 is FQNNGV in the germline V gene. Deletions cut 1 base from V and 2 bases from J, with 10 bases between. The CDR3 consists of 15 residues. This CDR3 is CASSLVGGVTDTQYF. The CDR3 DNA is TGTGCCAGCAGCTTAGTGGGCGGGGTCACAGATACGCAGTATTTT.

This chain uses TRBV6-5 with TRBJ1-6; D remains unclear. This CDR3 contains 12 residues. Germline V lookup: CDR1 MNHEY, CDR2 SVGAGI. Trimming took off 5 bases at V and 9 bases at J, with 8 bases between the two ends. Here the CDR3 reads CASSTFGSPLHF. The CDR3 DNA reads as TGTGCCAGCAGTACCTTTGGTTCACCCCTCCACTTT.

The chain employs TRBV12-3 or TRBV12-4 and TRBJ1-5, with TRBD1 matching 8 bases. After removal of 5 bases from V and 3 bases from J, the junction contained 6 bases not matched to a gene. The CDR3 contains 15 residues. The CDR3 DNA reads as TGTGCCAGCAGTATCGACAGGGGACCCAATCAGCCCCAGCATTTT. This translates into CASSIDRGPNQPQHF.

This clonotype was seen more than once but under ten times. This rearrangement joins TRBV7-9 to TRBJ2-7; D perhaps matches TRBD2 (7 bases). Germline assignment: CDR1 SEHNR and CDR2 FQNEAQ (reference sequence). V lost 3 bases and J 0 bases, leaving 15 bases between the germline ends. The CDR3 loop spans 16 amino acids. This CDR3 is CASSFNTGGHSYEQYF. The CDR3 region has the DNA TGTGCCAGCAGCTTTAATACGGGGGGCCACTCCTACGAGCAGTACTTC. Filled out from reference TRBV7-9 and TRBJ2-7, the complete variable domain reads DTGVSQNPRHKITKRGQNVTFRCDPISEHNRLYWYRQTLGQGPEFLTYFQNEAQLEKSRLLSDRFSAERPKGSFSTLEIQRTEQGDSAMYLCASSFNTGGHSYEQYFGPGTRLTVT.